Following are 8 T cell receptor beta chains from one sample sequenced in a study of blood T cell repertoires in COVID-19. This table comes from immunoSEQ multiplex PCR, and its TCRdb copy is limited to in-frame clones, with some not included. The sample has nearly 250,000 clones, approximately 84% seen once. Sequenced: peripheral blood. The receptors come from a woman aged 80 or over with acute or convalescent COVID-19.

This rearrangement joins TRBV10-2 to TRBJ1-1, with D tentatively TRBD1 (5 bases). CDR3 length: 14 amino acids. The V gene lost 2 bases and the J gene lost 2 bases, with 9 bases spanning the gap. Germline CDR1 is WSHSY and CDR2 is SAAADI. In nucleotides, the CDR3 is TGCGCCAGCAGTGAGGACAGAATCAACACTGAAGCTTTCTTT. Residues: CASSEDRINTEAFF.

The gene calls are TRBV4-1 and TRBJ1-2; the D is unclear. The V gene lost 0 bases and the J gene lost 7 bases, with 15 bases spanning the gap. CDR1 and CDR2 (germline): MGHRA, YSYEKL. CDR3 length equals 15 residues. The CDR3 nucleotides are TGCGCCAGCAGCCAAGATCCAAACAGACGTGGTGGCTACACCTTC. Translation: CASSQDPNRRGGYTF.

The chain employs TRBV28 and TRBJ1-6; no reliable D call. Germline loops: CDR1 MDHEN, CDR2 SYDVKM. Deletions cut 8 bases from V and 3 bases from J, with 8 bases between. CDR3 length: 13 amino acids. DNA for the CDR3: TGTGCCAGCGGAGCCTACTATAATTCACCCCTCCACTTT. Its translation: CASGAYYNSPLHF.

This chain links TRBV11-3 with TRBJ2-5; the match to TRBD1 covers 8 bases. This CDR3 contains 13 residues. Germline-derived CDR1 and CDR2 are SGHNT and YENEEA. The junction had 2 bases not matched to a gene; V was cut back by 3 bases and J by 5 bases. The CDR3 nucleotides read TGTGCCAGCAGCTTGAGACAGGGGGAGACCCAGTACTTC. It is translated as CASSLRQGETQYF. Full variable domain (missing parts from reference TRBV11-3 and TRBJ2-5): EAGVVQSPRYKIIEKKQPVAFWCNPISGHNTLYWYLQNLGQGPELLIRYENEEAVDDSQLPKDRFSAERLKGVDSTLKIQPAELGDSAVYLCASSLRQGETQYFGPGTRLLVL.

V gene TRBV7-9 combines with J gene TRBJ1-2; D possibly corresponds to TRBD1 (6 bases). Germline-derived CDR1 and CDR2 are SEHNR and FQNEAQ (reference sequence). The CDR3 totals 14 residues. Trimming pared 5 bases from V and 4 bases from J, leaving 14 bases between. CDR3 residues: CASSLSDSLYGYTF. The CDR3 bases are TGTGCCAGCAGCCTCTCGGACAGTCTCTATGGCTACACCTTC.

The chain carries TRBV2 and TRBJ1-2; TRBD1 might be the D (6 bases). The CDR3 runs 16 residues. V shed 3 bases and J shed 0 bases, with 14 bases lying between them. Germline V gene data show CDR1 as SNHLY and CDR2 as FYNNEI. The CDR3: CASSERQGRTNYGYTF. The CDR3 region has the DNA TGTGCCAGCAGTGAGAGGCAGGGGCGAACTAACTATGGCTACACCTTC.

The rearrangement links TRBV19 to TRBJ2-1; possibly TRBD2 for D (5 bases). Germline lookup yields CDR1 LNHDA and CDR2 SQIVND (reference sequence). V was trimmed by 3 bases and J by 12 bases, leaving 24 bases between them. CDR3 length: 16 amino acids. The DNA of the CDR3 is TGTGCCAGTAGTATCGCGGACTCCACCCGAGGGAGTCGGCAGTTCTTC. Residues: CASSIADSTRGSRQFF.

The chain carries TRBV28 and TRBJ2-7; 9 bases match TRBD1. The trim removed 6 bases at V and 4 bases at J, leaving 7 bases unmatched. The CDR3 extends over 14 amino acids. The germline V gene encodes CDR1 MDHEN and CDR2 SYDVKM. CDR3 amino acids: CASRGTGTGYEQYF. The DNA of the CDR3 is TGTGCCAGCAGGGGGACAGGGACTGGGTACGAGCAGTACTTC.